A selection of T cell receptor beta chains follows, all from one sample in a study of OX40 agonist ivuxolimab in advanced cancers. The protocol was immunoSEQ multiplex PCR, while the TCRdb copy is restricted to in-frame clones and leaves out a portion. This table has over 25,000 clones, roughly 80% appearing once. Here the sequenced sample was CD4+ or CD8+ T cells sorted from blood, taken in a trial of the OX40 agonist ivuxolimab. Source of these receptors: an adult with an advanced solid tumor such as melanoma, head and neck, liver or kidney cancer. Both conserved end residues are part of each CDR3. A D gene is named only where the DNA matches it firmly. Size is stated for part of the rows, as once, few or many counts, or as a class when the clone is expanded.

j_gene,v_gene,d_gene,abundance,CDR3aa,CDR3nt
TRBJ2-7,TRBV11-3,TRBD1,-,CASSVRQGNYEQYF,TGTGCCAGCAGCGTAAGACAGGGAAATTACGAGCAGTACTTC
TRBJ2-7,TRBV28,TRBD2,-,CASRPITSGRGQYF,TGTGCCAGCAGACCCATTACTAGCGGGAGAGGGCAGTACTTC
TRBJ2-3,TRBV9,-,few,CASRAGTTDTQYF,TGTGCCAGCAGGGCGGGGACAACAGATACGCAGTATTTT
TRBJ2-5,TRBV2,TRBD1,-,CASRPTVGRGWETQYF,TGTGCCAGCAGACCAACCGTCGGCAGGGGGTGGGAGACCCAGTACTTC
TRBJ1-2,TRBV6-6,-,-,CASTDPGAHGYTF,TGTGCCAGCACGGACCCAGGGGCCCATGGCTACACCTTC
TRBJ2-5,TRBV10-1,-,-,CASSESRETQETQYF,TGCGCCAGCAGTGAGAGTCGCGAAACCCAAGAGACCCAGTACTTC
TRBJ2-2,TRBV9,-,-,CASSVNTGELFF,TGTGCCAGCAGCGTGAACACCGGGGAGCTGTTTTTT
TRBJ2-2,TRBV5-1,-,few,CASSLTAGELFF,TGCGCCAGCAGCTTGACCGCCGGGGAGCTGTTTTTT
TRBJ2-1,TRBV6-5,TRBD1,-,CASRSRDRSYNEQFF,TGTGCCAGCAGAAGCCGGGACAGGTCCTACAATGAGCAGTTCTTC
TRBJ1-1,TRBV5-4,TRBD1,-,CASSLNRGVNTEAFF,TGTGCCAGCAGCCTAAACAGGGGGGTGAACACTGAAGCTTTCTTT
TRBJ1-1,TRBV2,-,-,CASSTKGRKEAFF,TGTGCCAGCAGTACAAAAGGACGGAAAGAAGCTTTCTTT
TRBJ2-6,TRBV7-9,-,-,CASSSWDGSLSGANVLTF,TGTGCCAGCAGCTCCTGGGACGGATCCCTCTCTGGGGCCAACGTCCTGACTTTC
TRBJ1-2,TRBV15,-,-,CATSIPDGNYGYTF,TGTGCCACCAGCATCCCGGACGGTAACTATGGCTACACCTTC
TRBJ1-5,TRBV30,-,-,CAWSGGGENQPQHF,TGTGCCTGGAGTGGCGGAGGGGAAAATCAGCCCCAGCATTTT
TRBJ2-1,TRBV20-1,-,-,CSAFPGPEQFF,TGCAGTGCTTTTCCGGGCCCTGAGCAGTTCTTC
TRBJ2-5,TRBV29-1,-,few,CSVKDRRGGETQYF,TGCAGCGTTAAAGACAGGAGGGGGGGCGAGACCCAGTACTTC
TRBJ2-7,TRBV11-2,-,once,CASSQGQSSYEQYF,TGTGCCAGCAGCCAAGGACAGAGCTCCTACGAGCAGTACTTC
TRBJ1-5,TRBV30,-,-,CAWSRTSGNQPQHF,TGTGCCTGGAGCAGGACGAGCGGTAATCAGCCCCAGCATTTT
TRBJ2-2,TRBV7-9,-,-,CASSLVQGGTGELFF,TGTGCCAGCAGCTTAGTACAGGGAGGTACCGGGGAGCTGTTTTTT